The rows below give T cell receptor beta chains drawn from one sample of a study of cytomegalovirus exposure and HLA in healthy donors. Profiled with immunoSEQ multiplex PCR; TCRdb holds only in-frame clones, not every one. The table has 150,000 to 200,000 clones, more than 75% seen once; the top ten hold 3%. Sequenced: PBMCs. The receptors come from a young man in good health and CMV-seronegative. Each CDR3 is given with its conserved first and last residue. Fields, in order: J gene, clone size, D gene, V gene, CDR3 protein, CDR3 DNA. A D gene is named only where the DNA matches it firmly. Not all rows give a size; the values are once, few, many and, for expanded clones, a class.

TRBJ2-5 | - | - | TRBV10-3 | CAIYFAGPGETQYF | TGTGCCATCTATTTTGCAGGGCCCGGGGAGACCCAGTACTTC
TRBJ2-2 | - | TRBD1 | TRBV28 | CASSLPRDRGKNTGELFF | TGTGCCAGCAGTTTACCCCGGGACAGGGGGAAGAACACCGGGGAGCTGTTTTTT
TRBJ2-7 | - | TRBD1 | TRBV5-1 | CASSGSRDRAYEQYF | TGCGCCAGCAGCGGAAGCCGGGACAGGGCCTACGAGCAGTACTTC
TRBJ2-7 | - | - | TRBV5-4 | CASSPGTRGPHEQYF | TGTGCCAGCAGCCCTGGAACCCGTGGGCCGCACGAGCAGTACTTC
TRBJ2-2 | - | TRBD1 | TRBV7-9 | CASSLQGVAGELFF | TGTGCCAGCAGCTTACAGGGGGTAGCGGGGGAGCTGTTTTTT
TRBJ2-3 | - | TRBD2 | TRBV18 | CASSPIAGGADTQYF | TGTGCCAGCTCACCAATTGCGGGAGGGGCAGATACGCAGTATTTT
TRBJ1-1 | - | - | TRBV6-1 | CASSGFFDKNTEAFF | TGTGCCAGCAGTGGGTTTTTTGACAAGAACACTGAAGCTTTCTTT
TRBJ2-7 | few | - | TRBV5-1 | CASSITTGFEGEQYF | TGCGCCAGCAGCATAACTACGGGGTTTGAGGGCGAGCAGTACTTC
TRBJ1-2 | - | - | TRBV27 | CASSLSGTTYGYTF | TGTGCCAGCAGTTTATCCGGGACAACCTATGGCTACACCTTC
TRBJ2-3 | - | - | TRBV4-1 | CASSQDIPGATTDTQYF | TGCGCCAGCAGCCAAGATATTCCAGGGGCGACCACAGATACGCAGTATTTT
TRBJ2-1 | - | TRBD2 | TRBV7-9 | CASSLTIGGLAGDEQFF | TGTGCCAGCAGCTTGACAATTGGGGGACTAGCGGGAGATGAGCAGTTCTTC
TRBJ2-3 | - | - | TRBV29-1 | CSVTSGSTDTQYF | TGCAGCGTCACAAGCGGGAGCACAGATACGCAGTATTTT
TRBJ2-7 | - | TRBD2 | TRBV7-9 | CASSRRPSGRTNEQYF | TGTGCCAGCAGCCGTCGGCCAAGCGGGAGGACGAACGAGCAGTACTTC
TRBJ2-7 | - | TRBD1 | TRBV7-2 | CASSYQTGTGNEQYF | TGTGCCAGCAGCTACCAAACCGGGACAGGGAACGAGCAGTACTTC
TRBJ2-3 | - | - | TRBV5-1 | CASSLSSVASGSTDTQYF | TGCGCCAGCAGCTTATCATCGGTGGCGAGCGGCAGCACAGATACGCAGTATTTT
TRBJ2-1 | - | TRBD1 | TRBV29-1 | CSVARTGGSDEQFF | TGCAGCGTTGCCAGGACAGGGGGCAGCGATGAGCAGTTCTTC
TRBJ2-7 | - | - | TRBV27 | CASSFSPRGGWSYEQYF | TGTGCCAGCAGTTTTTCACCCCGGGGAGGTTGGTCCTACGAGCAGTACTTC
TRBJ1-2 | - | - | TRBV2 | CASKEDLPRGYTF | TGTGCCAGCAAGGAGGACCTTCCTCGTGGCTACACCTTC
TRBJ2-3 | - | - | TRBV6-6 | CASSYVLGATDTQYF | TGTGCCAGCAGTTACGTATTGGGGGCCACAGATACGCAGTATTTT
TRBJ1-2 | - | - | TRBV28 | CASSLLNLNNNYGYTF | TGTGCCAGCAGTTTGCTGAACTTAAATAATAACTATGGCTACACCTTC
TRBJ2-5 | - | - | TRBV2 | CASSEGGHLGTQYF | TGTGCCAGCAGTGAAGGAGGACATTTGGGGACCCAGTACTTC
TRBJ2-1 | - | TRBD2 | TRBV2 | CASSDGLAGVNEQFF | TGTGCCAGCAGTGATGGACTAGCGGGAGTGAATGAGCAGTTCTTC
TRBJ1-1 | - | - | TRBV6-1 | CASSEFRMNTEAFF | TGTGCCAGCAGTGAATTCAGAATGAACACTGAAGCTTTCTTT
TRBJ2-7 | once | - | TRBV7-8 | CASSPLDSIHEQYF | TGTGCCAGCAGCCCTCTGGACAGTATCCACGAGCAGTACTTC
TRBJ2-6 | - | TRBD1 | TRBV7-9 | CASSTQGVSYGANVLTF | TGTGCCAGCAGCACCCAGGGGGTTTCTTATGGGGCCAACGTCCTGACTTTC
TRBJ2-5 | - | TRBD2 | TRBV4-1 | CASKSAGGQETQYF | TGCGCCAGCAAGTCAGCGGGGGGCCAAGAGACCCAGTACTTC
TRBJ1-4 | - | - | TRBV28 | CASSPNEKLFF | TGTGCCAGCAGTCCGAATGAAAAACTGTTTTTT
TRBJ1-5 | - | TRBD1 | TRBV2 | CASSPGTGGGQPQHF | TGTGCCAGCAGTCCCGGGACAGGGGGAGGTCAGCCCCAGCATTTT
TRBJ1-1 | - | - | TRBV6-1 | CASSGATNTEAFF | TGTGCCAGCAGTGGGGCTACGAACACTGAAGCTTTCTTT
TRBJ1-1 | - | TRBD1 | TRBV7-9 | CASSDRGIEAFF | TGTGCCAGCAGCGACAGGGGAATCGAAGCTTTCTTT
TRBJ2-2 | - | TRBD2 | TRBV6-4 | CASSHLAGGNTGELFF | TGTGCCAGCAGTCATTTAGCGGGAGGTAACACCGGGGAGCTGTTTTTT
TRBJ2-4 | - | - | TRBV6-5 | CASSYWRSEGSIQYF | TGTGCCAGCAGTTACTGGAGGTCGGAAGGGTCCATTCAGTACTTC
TRBJ1-5 | - | - | TRBV6-1 | CASWGEGYQPQHF | TGTGCCAGCTGGGGGGAGGGGTATCAGCCCCAGCATTTT
TRBJ1-1 | - | - | TRBV28 | CASSFLQLRTEAFF | TGTGCCAGCAGTTTTCTCCAACTGAGGACTGAAGCTTTCTTT
TRBJ1-6 | - | TRBD1 | TRBV9 | CASSSRDRINNSPLHF | TGTGCCAGCAGCAGCCGGGACAGAATTAATAATTCACCCCTCCACTTT
TRBJ1-1 | - | - | TRBV27 | CASSFQGNTEAFF | TGTGCCAGCAGTTTTCAGGGGAACACTGAAGCTTTCTTT
TRBJ1-2 | - | - | TRBV2 | CASKGRGNYGYTF | TGTGCCAGCAAGGGGAGGGGGAACTATGGCTACACCTTC
TRBJ1-4 | - | - | TRBV6-5 | CASRAGTVSNEKLFF | TGTGCCAGCAGGGCGGGGACGGTATCTAATGAAAAACTGTTTTTT
TRBJ2-1 | - | - | TRBV6-5 | CASSYLSSYNEQFF | TGTGCCAGCTCTTACCTGAGCTCCTACAATGAGCAGTTCTTC
TRBJ2-1 | once | TRBD2 | TRBV10-3 | CAISDPTSGDNEQFF | TGTGCCATCAGTGACCCCACAAGCGGGGACAATGAGCAGTTCTTC
TRBJ2-7 | - | TRBD2 | TRBV4-1 | CASSQVSLAGGYEQYF | TGCGCCAGCAGCCAAGTCTCGCTAGCGGGAGGTTACGAGCAGTACTTC
TRBJ2-3 | - | TRBD2 | TRBV28 | CASSPRTRHTDTQYF | TGTGCCAGCAGTCCCCGGACTAGACACACAGATACGCAGTATTTT
TRBJ2-5 | - | - | TRBV19 | CASSSADKETQYF | TGTGCCAGTAGTTCGGCGGACAAAGAGACCCAGTACTTC
TRBJ1-5 | - | TRBD1 | TRBV19 | CASRGRTGDISNQPQHF | TGTGCCAGTAGAGGTAGGACAGGGGATATTAGCAATCAGCCCCAGCATTTT
TRBJ1-6 | - | TRBD1 | TRBV6-1 | CASSEQGTGNNSPLHF | TGTGCCAGCAGTGAACAGGGGACAGGGAATAATTCACCCCTCCACTTT